This T cell receptor (beta chain) is drawn from a study of shared clonotypes between healthy human individuals. As to this clone: Its antigen is not known.

Splitting of CD4+ cells produced CD45RA+ naive and CD45RA-negative memory subsets. Study findings and constraints: Estimated clonotype richness was generally higher in naive than memory subsets. Sequencing depth was expected to influence donor clonotype sharing. Around 5% was the fraction of naive CD4 clonotypes found shared across several donors.

Germline-derived CDR1 and CDR2 are SEHNR and FQNEAQ (reference sequence). The CDR3 is 14 amino acids. V lost 3 bases and J 7 bases, leaving 10 bases between the germline ends. Only in-frame clones appear in the TCRdb table, and some are missing; sequencing was by immunoSEQ multiplex PCR. The table shows around 2.1 million clones, with about 94% occurring only once. The chain links TRBV7-9 to TRBJ1-6; the D gene is possibly TRBD1 (5 bases). The material sequenced was naive CD4+ T cells sorted from blood. As for subset: CD45RA+ positively selected. The TCR originated in a man aged 18 to 29 in good health. The CDR3 loop is CASSLGLMNSPLHF. The CDR3 region has the DNA TGTGCCAGCAGCTTGGGGCTGATGAATTCACCCCTCCACTTT.